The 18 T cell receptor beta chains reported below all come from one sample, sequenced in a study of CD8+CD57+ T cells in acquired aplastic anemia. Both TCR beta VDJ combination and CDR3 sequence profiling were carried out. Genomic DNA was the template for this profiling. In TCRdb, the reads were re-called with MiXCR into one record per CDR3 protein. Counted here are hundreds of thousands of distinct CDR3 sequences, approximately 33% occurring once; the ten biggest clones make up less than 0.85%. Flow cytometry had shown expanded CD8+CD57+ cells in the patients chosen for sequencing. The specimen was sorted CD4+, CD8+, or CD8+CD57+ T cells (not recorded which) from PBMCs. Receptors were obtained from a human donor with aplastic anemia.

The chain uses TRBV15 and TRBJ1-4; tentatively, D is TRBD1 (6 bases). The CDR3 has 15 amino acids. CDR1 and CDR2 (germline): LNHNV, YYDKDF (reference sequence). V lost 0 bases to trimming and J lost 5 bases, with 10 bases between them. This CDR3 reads CATSREQGQNEKLFF. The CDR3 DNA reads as TGTGCCACCAGCAGAGAGCAGGGACAAAATGAAAAACTGTTTTTT.

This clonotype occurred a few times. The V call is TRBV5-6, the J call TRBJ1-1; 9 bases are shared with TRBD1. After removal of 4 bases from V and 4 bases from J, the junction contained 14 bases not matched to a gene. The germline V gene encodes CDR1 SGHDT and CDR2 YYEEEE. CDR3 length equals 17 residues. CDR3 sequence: CASSQATGTGRSTEAFF. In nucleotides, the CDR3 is TGTGCCAGCAGCCAGGCGACCGGGACAGGGAGATCCACTGAAGCTTTCTTT.

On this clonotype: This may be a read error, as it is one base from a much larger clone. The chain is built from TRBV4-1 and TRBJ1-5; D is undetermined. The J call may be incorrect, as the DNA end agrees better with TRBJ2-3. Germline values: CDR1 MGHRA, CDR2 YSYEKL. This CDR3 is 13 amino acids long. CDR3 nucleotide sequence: TGCGCCAGCAGCCAATTGGAAAATCAGCCCCAGTATTTT. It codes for CASSQLENQPQYF.

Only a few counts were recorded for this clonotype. CDR3 DNA sequence: TGTGCCAGCAGTTACGGCGGGACCTCCTACGAGCAGTACTTC. Its protein is CASSYGGTSYEQYF. The chain is built from TRBV6-5 and TRBJ2-7, with D possibly being TRBD2 (6 bases). Germline V lookup: CDR1 MNHEY, CDR2 SVGAGI. Trimming left V 2 bases short and J 0 bases short, with 8 bases between. This CDR3 is built from 14 residues.

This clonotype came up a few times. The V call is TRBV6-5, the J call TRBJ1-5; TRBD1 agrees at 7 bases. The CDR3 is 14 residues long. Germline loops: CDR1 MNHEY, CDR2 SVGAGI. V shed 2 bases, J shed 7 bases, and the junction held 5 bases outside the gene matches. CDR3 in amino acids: CASSYDRVGQPQHF. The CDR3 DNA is TGTGCCAGCAGTTACGACAGGGTGGGACAGCCCCAGCATTTT.

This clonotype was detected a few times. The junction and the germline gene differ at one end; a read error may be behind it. The chain's CDR3 is CASSSTGF. CDR3 sequence (DNA): TGTGCCAGCAGCTCCACAGGGTTT. This chain links TRBV7-6 with TRBJ2-3; maybe TRBD1 (6 bases). Germline V gene sequence: CDR1 SGHVS, CDR2 FNYEAQ. CDR3 length equals 8 residues. Supplemented by reference TRBV7-6 and TRBJ2-3, the full variable domain reads GAGVSQSPRYKVTKRGQDVALRCDPISGHVSLYWYRQALGQGPEFLTYFNYEAQQDKSGLPNDRFSAERPEGSISTLTIQRTEQRDSAMYRCASSSTGFGPGTRLTVL.

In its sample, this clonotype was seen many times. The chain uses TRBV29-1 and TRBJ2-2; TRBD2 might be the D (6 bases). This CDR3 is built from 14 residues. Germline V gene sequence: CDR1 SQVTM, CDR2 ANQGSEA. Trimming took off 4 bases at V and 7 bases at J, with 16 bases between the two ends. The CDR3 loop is CSVVSLAHGGELFF. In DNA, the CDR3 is TGCAGCGTTGTGAGTCTAGCGCACGGCGGGGAGCTGTTTTTT.

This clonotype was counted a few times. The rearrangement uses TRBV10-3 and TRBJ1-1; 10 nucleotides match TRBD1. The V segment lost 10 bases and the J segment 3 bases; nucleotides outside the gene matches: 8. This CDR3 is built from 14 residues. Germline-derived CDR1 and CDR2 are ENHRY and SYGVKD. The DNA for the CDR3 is TGTGCCAGCAATTCGGGACAGGGGTACACTGAAGCTTTCTTT. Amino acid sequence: CASNSGQGYTEAFF.

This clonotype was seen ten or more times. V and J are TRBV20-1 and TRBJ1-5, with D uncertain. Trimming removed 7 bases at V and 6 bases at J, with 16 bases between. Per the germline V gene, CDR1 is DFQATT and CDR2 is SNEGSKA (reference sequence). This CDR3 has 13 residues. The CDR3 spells CSVGRSVGQPQHF. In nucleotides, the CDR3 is TGCAGTGTTGGTAGGTCTGTGGGTCAGCCCCAGCATTTT.

The CDR3, as DNA: TGCAGCGCCGGGACTGGGAACACTGAAGCTTTCTTT. This sequence encodes CSAGTGNTEAFF. The genes are TRBV29-1 and TRBJ1-1; tentative D call: TRBD1 (5 bases). Germline loops: CDR1 SQVTM, CDR2 ANQGSEA. The V and J ends lost 7 bases and 1 base respectively, with 10 bases between them. The CDR3 is 12 residues long.

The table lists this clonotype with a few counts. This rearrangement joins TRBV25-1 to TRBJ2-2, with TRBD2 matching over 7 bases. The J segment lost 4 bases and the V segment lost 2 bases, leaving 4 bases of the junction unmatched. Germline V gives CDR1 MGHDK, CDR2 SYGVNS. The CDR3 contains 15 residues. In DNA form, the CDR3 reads TGTGCCAGCAGTGAACAATGGGGGGGCACCGGGGAGCTGTTTTTT. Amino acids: CASSEQWGGTGELFF.

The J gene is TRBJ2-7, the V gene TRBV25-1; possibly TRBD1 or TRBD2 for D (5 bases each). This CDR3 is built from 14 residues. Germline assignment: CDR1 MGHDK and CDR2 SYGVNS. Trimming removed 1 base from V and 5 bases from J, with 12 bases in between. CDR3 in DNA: TGTGCCAGCAGTGAATCCGGGGCGGAGGACGAGCAGTACTTC. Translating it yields CASSESGAEDEQYF.

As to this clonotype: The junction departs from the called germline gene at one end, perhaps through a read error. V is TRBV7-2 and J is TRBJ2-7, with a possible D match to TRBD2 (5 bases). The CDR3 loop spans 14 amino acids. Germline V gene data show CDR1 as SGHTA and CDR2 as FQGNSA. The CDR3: CASSLGQGSYGQYF. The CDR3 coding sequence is TGTGCCAGCAGCTTAGGCCAAGGGAGCTACGGGCAGTACTTC.

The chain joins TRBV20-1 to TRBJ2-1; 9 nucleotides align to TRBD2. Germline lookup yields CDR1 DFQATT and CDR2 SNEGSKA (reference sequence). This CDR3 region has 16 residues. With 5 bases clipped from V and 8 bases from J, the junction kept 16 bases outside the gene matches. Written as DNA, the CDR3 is TGCAGTGCTGACGGGTTGGCGGGAGGGGTTGGCGATGAGCAGTTCTTC. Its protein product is CSADGLAGGVGDEQFF.

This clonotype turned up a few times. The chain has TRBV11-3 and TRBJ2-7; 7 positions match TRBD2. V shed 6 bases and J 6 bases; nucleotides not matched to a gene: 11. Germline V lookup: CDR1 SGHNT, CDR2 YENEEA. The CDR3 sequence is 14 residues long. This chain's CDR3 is CASSLGASGGEQYF. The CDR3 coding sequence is TGTGCCAGCAGTCTTGGGGCCTCGGGGGGCGAGCAGTACTTC.

CDR3 amino acids: CASRGGTGATEAFF. CDR3 DNA: TGTGCCAGCCGGGGAGGGACCGGCGCGACTGAAGCTTTCTTT. V gene TRBV19 combines with J gene TRBJ1-1, with D tentatively TRBD1 (5 bases). The germline CDR1 and CDR2 sequences are LNHDA and SQIVND (reference sequence). The CDR3 covers 14 residues. V lost 9 bases to trimming and J lost 5 bases, with 19 bases between them.

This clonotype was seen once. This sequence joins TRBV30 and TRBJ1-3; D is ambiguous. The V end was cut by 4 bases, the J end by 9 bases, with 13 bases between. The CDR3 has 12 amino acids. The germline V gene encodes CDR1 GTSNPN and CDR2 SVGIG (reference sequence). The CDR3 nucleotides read TGTGCCTGGAAGCTCTCCCTCTCCACCATATATTTT. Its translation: CAWKLSLSTIYF.

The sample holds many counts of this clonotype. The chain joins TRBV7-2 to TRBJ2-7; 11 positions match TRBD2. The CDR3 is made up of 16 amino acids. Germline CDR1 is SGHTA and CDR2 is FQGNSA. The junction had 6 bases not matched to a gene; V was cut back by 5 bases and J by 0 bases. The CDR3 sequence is CASSHGLAGFSYEQYF. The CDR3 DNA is TGTGCCAGCAGCCACGGACTAGCGGGTTTCTCCTACGAGCAGTACTTC.